In its sample, the clone carrying this TCR beta chain was seen a few times. This entry belongs to a study of human T cells and chemical hapten exposure. Unique molecular identifiers were attached to individual cDNA molecules during library preparation. TCRdb fed the reads into MiXCR, producing one record per CDR3 protein. The table shows about 120,000 distinct CDR3 sequences, with approximately 9.3% occurring only once. The CDR3 is made up of 14 amino acids. The trim removed 11 bases at V and 4 bases at J, leaving 13 bases unmatched. Germline V lookup: CDR1 SNHLY, CDR2 FYNNEI. Unfractionated whole blood yielded the extracted total RNA.

This chain links TRBV2 with TRBJ2-5; 7 nucleotides agree with TRBD1. This clonotype was obtained from a human donor in good health. Some clones in this sample may be carry-over from other donors' samples. The material sequenced was whole blood. CDR3 amino acids: CAAQGTQGGETQYF. The CDR3 coding sequence is TGTGCCGCACAGGGGACACAGGGTGGAGAGACCCAGTACTTC.